What follows are 22 T cell receptor beta chains derived from one specimen sequenced in a study of blood T cell repertoires in COVID-19. Sequencing used immunoSEQ multiplex PCR; TCRdb keeps in-frame clones, though not all of them. The data contain around 40,000 clones, around 90% of them singletons. Input material: peripheral blood. These receptor sequences come from a man aged 45 to 65 with active COVID-19.

The rearrangement joins TRBV7-9 to TRBJ1-1; D gene uncertain. The germline gives CDR1 SEHNR, CDR2 FQNEAQ (reference sequence). This CDR3 spans 15 amino acids. V was pared by 0 bases and J by 1 base, with 9 bases between. The CDR3 DNA reads TGTGCCAGCAGCTTAGCCTGGGCGCCGAACACTGAAGCTTTCTTT. Residues: CASSLAWAPNTEAFF.

This rearrangement joins TRBV4-2 to TRBJ2-1; TRBD2 is a possible D gene (5 bases). Trimming took off 4 bases at V and 1 base at J, with 8 bases between the two ends. Germline V gene sequence: CDR1 LGHNA, CDR2 YNFKEQ. The CDR3 is 14 residues long. This CDR3 is CASSLGGSYNEQFF. The CDR3 nucleotides are TGTGCCAGCAGCCTCGGAGGATCCTACAATGAGCAGTTCTTC.

This clone was seen a single time. CDR3 region: CASSESSSQRETQYF. CDR3 DNA sequence: TGCGCCAGCAGTGAGTCGTCTAGCCAGAGGGAGACCCAGTACTTC. This chain connects TRBV10-2 to TRBJ2-5; D is perhaps TRBD2 (5 bases). V lost 0 bases, J lost 5 bases, and 13 bases lay in between. The CDR3 runs 15 residues. Germline V gene data show CDR1 as WSHSY and CDR2 as SAAADI.

The CDR3 protein is CASSPEVGVETQYF. DNA for the CDR3: TGCGCCAGCAGCCCGGAGGTGGGAGTGGAGACCCAGTACTTC. This rearrangement joins TRBV5-1 to TRBJ2-5; D possibly corresponds to TRBD2 (5 bases). CDR3 length: 14 residues. Germline assignment: CDR1 SGHRS and CDR2 YFSETQ. V lost 4 bases and J lost 5, with 15 bases in between. Full variable domain (rest looked up from reference TRBV5-1 and TRBJ2-5): KAGVTQTPRYLIKTRGQQVTLSCSPISGHRSVSWYQQTPGQGLQFLFEYFSETQRNKGNFPGRFSGRQFSNSRSEMNVSTLELGDSALYLCASSPEVGVETQYFGPGTRLLVL.

J is TRBJ1-1 and V is TRBV27; no clear D. This CDR3 has 13 residues. CDR1 is MNHEY and CDR2 is SMNVEV in the germline V gene (reference sequence). V was cut by 5 bases and J by 1 base, with 8 bases left in between. This CDR3 is CASSHGGNTEAFF. In nucleotides, the CDR3 is TGTGCCAGCAGTCACGGCGGGAACACTGAAGCTTTCTTT.

V usage is TRBV6-2 or TRBV6-3 and J usage is TRBJ2-7; a possible D gene is TRBD1 (6 bases). This CDR3 comprises 15 residues. The V and J ends lost 2 bases and 3 bases respectively, with 14 bases between them. Looked up from germline, CDR1 is MNHEY and CDR2 is SVGEGT. The CDR3 DNA reads TGTGCCAGCAGTTACCTTCCGGGACACTACTACGAGCAGTACTTC. Translated, it gives CASSYLPGHYYEQYF.

The J gene is TRBJ1-5, the V gene TRBV27; TRBD1 is a possible D gene (5 bases). Germline V gene lookup returns CDR1 MNHEY and CDR2 SMNVEV (reference sequence). The CDR3 loop spans 14 amino acids. Trimming removed 3 bases from V and 5 bases from J, with 11 bases in between. The CDR3: CASSFAGTDQPQHF. The CDR3 DNA reads TGTGCCAGCAGTTTTGCGGGGACCGATCAGCCCCAGCATTTT.

The chain recombines TRBV19 with TRBJ2-3, with D uncertain. The CDR3 consists of 14 residues. V gave up 5 bases and J gave up 2 bases, with 11 bases separating them. Germline V lookup: CDR1 LNHDA, CDR2 SQIVND (reference sequence). The CDR3, as DNA: TGTGCCAGTAGTCCAGACTTCAACACAGATACGCAGTATTTT. This codes for CASSPDFNTDTQYF.

DNA of the CDR3: TGTGCCAGCAGTTACTCGGGCCTTTCTTACGAGCAGTACTTC. It is translated as CASSYSGLSYEQYF. The chain joins TRBV6-5 to TRBJ2-7; the D is unclear. Between the trimmed V and J ends, which lost 0 bases and 4 bases, there was a span of 10 bases. The CDR3 is made up of 14 amino acids. Germline V gives CDR1 MNHEY, CDR2 SVGAGI.

The chain uses TRBV5-1 and TRBJ2-4; possibly TRBD1 for D (5 bases). This CDR3 is 16 amino acids long. Germline V gives CDR1 SGHRS, CDR2 YFSETQ. Trimming removed 5 bases at V and 6 bases at J, with 21 bases between. Here the CDR3 reads CASSFSTEMARNIQYF. CDR3 nucleotides: TGCGCCAGCAGTTTTTCGACAGAGATGGCGAGAAACATTCAGTACTTC.

The V and J genes are TRBV27 and TRBJ2-2; 10 nucleotides agree with TRBD2. The CDR3 is made up of 17 amino acids. Germline V gene sequence: CDR1 MNHEY, CDR2 SMNVEV (reference sequence). With V trimmed by 6 bases and J by 5 bases, 12 bases remained unmatched. In DNA form, the CDR3 reads TGTGCCAGCAGCCCGTCGAGCGGGAGGGCCGGAACCGGGGAGCTGTTTTTT. Its protein is CASSPSSGRAGTGELFF.

The genes are TRBV30 and TRBJ2-6; 8 nucleotides line up with TRBD1. The CDR3 has 16 residues. Germline lookup yields CDR1 GTSNPN and CDR2 SVGIG (reference sequence). Trimming removed 0 bases from V and 3 bases from J; junction bases left unmatched: 4. CDR3 nucleotides: TGTGCCTGGAGTGTGACAGGGGAAGGTGGGGCCAACGTCCTGACTTTC. It specifies CAWSVTGEGGANVLTF.

The V call is TRBV9, the J call TRBJ2-7; a possible D gene is TRBD1 (6 bases). From germline, CDR1 is SGDLS and CDR2 YYNGEE. This CDR3 has 15 amino acids. V lost 3 bases and J 0 bases, leaving 13 bases between the germline ends. For the CDR3, the DNA is TGTGCCAGCAGCGCGACAGGAATTCACTCCTACGAGCAGTACTTC. Protein sequence: CASSATGIHSYEQYF. Full variable domain (outside the CDR3, taken from reference TRBV9 and TRBJ2-7): DSGVTQTPKHLITATGQRVTLRCSPRSGDLSVYWYQQSLDQGLQFLIQYYNGEERAKGNILERFSAQQFPDLHSELNLSSLELGDSALYFCASSATGIHSYEQYFGPGTRLTVT.

The rearrangement uses TRBV5-8 and TRBJ2-5; D remains unclear. The CDR3 is made up of 12 amino acids. Germline CDR1 reads SGHTS; CDR2 reads YDEGEE. V was trimmed by 4 bases and J by 4 bases, leaving 8 bases between them. CDR3: CASSPYRETQYF. The CDR3 region has the DNA TGTGCCAGCAGCCCGTATCGAGAGACCCAGTACTTC.

The rearrangement links TRBV10-3 to TRBJ2-1; 8 bases are a match to TRBD2. In germline, CDR1 is ENHRY, CDR2 SYGVKD. The CDR3 covers 14 residues. The V segment lost 1 base and the J segment 5 bases; nucleotides outside the gene matches: 1. In DNA, the CDR3 is TGTGCCATCAGTGAGTTAGCGGGAAACAATGAGCAGTTCTTC. Translated: CAISELAGNNEQFF.

The genes are TRBV5-1 and TRBJ1-3, with D perhaps TRBD1 (5 bases). The CDR3 is 21 residues long. Deletions cut 0 bases from V and 4 bases from J, with 29 bases between. CDR1 SGHRS and CDR2 YFSETQ come from the germline V gene. The chain's CDR3 is CASSLAGPSWGVPGGGNTIYF. The CDR3 nucleotides are TGCGCCAGCAGCTTGGCGGGACCCTCGTGGGGCGTGCCGGGAGGCGGAAACACCATATATTTT. The whole variable domain, filled in from reference TRBV5-1 and TRBJ1-3, reads KAGVTQTPRYLIKTRGQQVTLSCSPISGHRSVSWYQQTPGQGLQFLFEYFSETQRNKGNFPGRFSGRQFSNSRSEMNVSTLELGDSALYLCASSLAGPSWGVPGGGNTIYFGEGSWLTVV.

This chain joins TRBV7-9 and TRBJ1-1; D gene unclear. V dropped 10 bases and J dropped 4 bases, with 16 bases sitting between them. CDR1 is SEHNR and CDR2 is FQNEAQ in the germline V gene (reference sequence). The CDR3 consists of 13 residues. CDR3 sequence: CATNKDGFTEAFF. The CDR3 DNA reads TGTGCCACCAACAAAGACGGTTTCACTGAAGCTTTCTTT.

The genes are TRBV9 and TRBJ2-4; TRBD2 is a possible D gene (6 bases). V was cut by 3 bases and J by 7 bases, with 11 bases left in between. Germline assignment: CDR1 SGDLS and CDR2 YYNGEE. CDR3 size: 13 residues. CDR3 nucleotide sequence: TGTGCCAGCAGCGGCGGGGTAGCTAACATTCAGTACTTC. This sequence encodes CASSGGVANIQYF.

The V and J genes are TRBV28 and TRBJ2-5, with D unresolved. This CDR3 is built from 15 residues. V dropped 6 bases and J dropped 5 bases, with 19 bases sitting between them. Germline CDR1 is MDHEN and CDR2 is SYDVKM. For the CDR3, the DNA is TGTGCCAGCAGGCTAGTCCCCTCAGTAGTGGAGACCCAGTACTTC. Its translation: CASRLVPSVVETQYF.

The chain combines TRBV28 with TRBJ2-5; the match to TRBD2 covers 14 bases. Germline-derived CDR1 and CDR2 are MDHEN and SYDVKM. V trimming: 3 bases; J trimming: 5 bases; junction bases outside the gene matches: 5. There are 16 residues in the CDR3. In DNA form, the CDR3 reads TGTGCCAGCAGTTTGACTAGCGGGAGGGCGAGGGAGACCCAGTACTTC. It specifies CASSLTSGRARETQYF.

The rearrangement links TRBV5-6 to TRBJ2-7, with 10 bases matching TRBD2. The germline V gene has CDR1 SGHDT and CDR2 YYEEEE. V lost 6 bases, J lost 6 bases, and 9 bases stayed unmatched. CDR3 size: 14 residues. The CDR3: CASKTGTSAPEQYF. DNA for the CDR3: TGTGCCAGCAAGACTGGGACTAGCGCCCCCGAGCAGTACTTC.

This chain joins TRBV27 and TRBJ1-2, with D tentatively TRBD1 (5 bases). Trimming left V 5 bases short and J 5 bases short, with 12 bases between. The CDR3 is made up of 13 amino acids. From germline, CDR1 is MNHEY and CDR2 SMNVEV (reference sequence). In nucleotides, the CDR3 is TGTGCCAGCAGTCCCTCCAGGGTGTATGGCTACACCTTC. Amino acids: CASSPSRVYGYTF.